Following are 6 T cell receptor beta chains from one sample sequenced in a study of blood T cell repertoires in COVID-19. Profiled with immunoSEQ multiplex PCR; TCRdb holds only in-frame clones, not every one. The sample carries 70,000 to 100,000 clones, 70% to 85% recorded once. The sequenced material came from peripheral blood. The receptor set was obtained from a woman between 50 and 59 years old with acute or convalescent COVID-19.

V gene TRBV6-2 or TRBV6-3 combines with J gene TRBJ1-2, with a possible D match to TRBD1 (6 bases). V was clipped by 6 bases and J by 8 bases, with 25 bases between them. The CDR3 totals 16 residues. Per the germline V gene, CDR1 is MNHEY and CDR2 is SVGEGT. This CDR3 reads CASSSSDSRRSKGYTF. The CDR3 DNA follows: TGTGCCAGCAGCTCCTCGGACAGCCGCAGGTCGAAAGGCTACACCTTC.

This clone was recorded at least ten times. V usage is TRBV27 and J usage is TRBJ2-7; 7 nucleotides agree with TRBD2. This CDR3 is 16 amino acids long. Germline V lookup: CDR1 MNHEY, CDR2 SMNVEV (reference sequence). V was pared by 0 bases and J by 2 bases, with 7 bases of the junction left unmatched. CDR3 DNA: TGTGCCAGCAGTTTATCTGGGAGGGGTCGGGCCTACGAGCAGTACTTC. Amino acid sequence: CASSLSGRGRAYEQYF.

The chain has TRBV29-1 and TRBJ1-1; the D gene is possibly TRBD1 (6 bases). The CDR3 has 14 residues. The germline CDR1 and CDR2 sequences are SQVTM and ANQGSEA. Trimming cost V 2 bases and J 2 bases, with 12 bases left between them. The CDR3 DNA sequence: TGCAGCGTTGAATTCAGGGGTAAAAACACTGAAGCTTTCTTT. Its protein is CSVEFRGKNTEAFF.

The CDR3 region has the DNA TGTGCCAGCAGTGTGACTTGGACAGTGAGCTCTGGAAACACCATATATTTT. Its translation is CASSVTWTVSSGNTIYF. The chain uses TRBV28 and TRBJ1-3, with D possibly matching TRBD1 (6 bases). Germline CDR1 is MDHEN and CDR2 is SYDVKM. This CDR3 has 17 residues. Trimming removed 5 bases at V and 0 bases at J, with 17 bases between.

The V call is TRBV4-3, the J call TRBJ1-3, with unresolved D. The CDR3 loop spans 17 amino acids. V was clipped by 0 bases and J by 0 bases, with 12 bases between them. The V gene's germline CDR1 is LGHNA and CDR2 YSLEER. In DNA, the CDR3 is TGCGCCAGCAGCCAAGATTACGGGAGGAACTCTGGAAACACCATATATTTT. Amino acids: CASSQDYGRNSGNTIYF.

The chain has TRBV3-1 (or the pseudogene TRBV3-2) and TRBJ2-1, with 14 bases fitting TRBD2. The CDR3 loop spans 15 amino acids. V shed 4 bases, J shed 9 bases, and the junction held 5 bases outside the gene matches. Germline values: CDR1 LGHDT, CDR2 YNNKEL (reference sequence). The CDR3 nucleotides are TGTGCCAGCAGCCCCCGGACTAGCGGGGGGCGTGAGCAGTTCTTC. It yields the protein CASSPRTSGGREQFF.